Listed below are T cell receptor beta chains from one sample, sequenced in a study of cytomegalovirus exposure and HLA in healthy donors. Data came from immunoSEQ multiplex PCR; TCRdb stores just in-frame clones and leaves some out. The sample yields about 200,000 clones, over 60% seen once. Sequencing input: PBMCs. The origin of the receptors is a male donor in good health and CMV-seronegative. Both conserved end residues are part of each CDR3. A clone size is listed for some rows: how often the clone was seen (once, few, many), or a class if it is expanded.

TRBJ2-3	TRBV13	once	CASSLLRGAGDTQYF
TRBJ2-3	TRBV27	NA	CASSLSWGGPTDTQYF
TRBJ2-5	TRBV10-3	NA	CAISESTDQETQYF
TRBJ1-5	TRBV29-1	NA	CSVLDRDGNQPQHF
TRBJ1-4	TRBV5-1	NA	CASSPGQHNEKLFF
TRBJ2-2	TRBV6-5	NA	CASSFIGETGELFF
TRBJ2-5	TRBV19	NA	CASSSRELRETQYF
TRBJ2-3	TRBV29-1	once	CSVVRGITDTQYF
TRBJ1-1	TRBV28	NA	CASSLIQGTTEAFF
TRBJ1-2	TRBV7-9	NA	CASSLDGTAYGYTF
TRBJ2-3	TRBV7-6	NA	CASSATGSTDTQYF
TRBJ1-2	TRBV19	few	CASTVSNYGYTF
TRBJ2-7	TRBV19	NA	CASSIGGGDFYEQYF
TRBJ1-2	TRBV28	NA	CASSLSGQGNGYTF
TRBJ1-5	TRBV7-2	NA	CASSPLPGGNQPQHF
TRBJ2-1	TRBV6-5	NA	CASSYGIHNERFF
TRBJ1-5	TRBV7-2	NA	CASSLVSQLNQPQHF